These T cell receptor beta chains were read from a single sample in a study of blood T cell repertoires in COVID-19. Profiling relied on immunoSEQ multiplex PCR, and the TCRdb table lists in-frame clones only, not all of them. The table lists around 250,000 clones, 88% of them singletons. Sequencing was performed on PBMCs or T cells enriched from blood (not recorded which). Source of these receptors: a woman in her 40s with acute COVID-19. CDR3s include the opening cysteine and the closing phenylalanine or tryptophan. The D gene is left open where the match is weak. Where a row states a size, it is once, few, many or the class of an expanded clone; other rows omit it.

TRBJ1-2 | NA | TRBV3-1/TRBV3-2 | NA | TGTGCCAGCAGCGGAGGGACGGGCTATGGCTACACCTTC | CASSGGTGYGYTF
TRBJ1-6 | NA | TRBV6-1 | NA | TGTGCCAGCAGTGAATCGTTAGACAGCTTTTCAAATTCACCCCTCCACTTT | CASSESLDSFSNSPLHF
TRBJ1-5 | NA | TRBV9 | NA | TGTGCCAGCAGCGCCGCCCCCGGGTTTCGGCAGCCCCAGCATTTT | CASSAAPGFRQPQHF
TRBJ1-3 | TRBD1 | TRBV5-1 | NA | TGCGCCAGCAGCTTCGCCCCGGGACAGGGCTCTGTCAGAAACACCATATATTTT | CASSFAPGQGSVRNTIYF
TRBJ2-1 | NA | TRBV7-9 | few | TGTGCCACCTCAGATGAGCAGTTCTTC | CATSDEQFF
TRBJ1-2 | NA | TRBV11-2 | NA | TGTGCCAGCAGCTGGGAAGGGAGTGGCTACACCTTC | CASSWEGSGYTF
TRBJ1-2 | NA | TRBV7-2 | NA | TGTGCCAGCAGCTTAGATAGAGCAGACAGCTATGGCTACACCTTC | CASSLDRADSYGYTF
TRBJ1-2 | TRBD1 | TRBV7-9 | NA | TGTGCCAGCAGCTTCTTGTCGGGACAGTATGGCTACACCTTC | CASSFLSGQYGYTF
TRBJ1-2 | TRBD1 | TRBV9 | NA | TGTGCCAGCAGCCCGGGACAGGGGATACCTTATGGCTACACCTTC | CASSPGQGIPYGYTF
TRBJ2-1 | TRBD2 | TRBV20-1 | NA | TGCAGTGCTAGTCCCGCTAGCGGGATCTACAATGAGCAGTTCTTC | CSASPASGIYNEQFF
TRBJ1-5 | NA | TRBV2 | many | TGTGCCAGCCGGGTTAGCAATCAGCCCCAGCATTTT | CASRVSNQPQHF
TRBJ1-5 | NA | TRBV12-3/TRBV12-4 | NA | TGTGCCAGCAGTGGCCTTCGCAATCAGCCCCAGCATTTT | CASSGLRNQPQHF
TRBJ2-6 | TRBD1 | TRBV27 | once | TGTGCCAGCAGTTTATGGCAGGGGGCACTCTCTGGGGCCAACGTCCTGACTTTC | CASSLWQGALSGANVLTF
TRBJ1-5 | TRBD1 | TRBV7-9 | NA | TGTGCCAGCAGCTTTGGACAGGGTAGCAATCAGCCCCAGCATTTT | CASSFGQGSNQPQHF
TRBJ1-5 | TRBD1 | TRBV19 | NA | TGTGCCAGTACCCCAAGGCAGGGGGCAAATCAGCCCCAGCATTTT | CASTPRQGANQPQHF
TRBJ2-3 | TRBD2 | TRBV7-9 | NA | TGTGCCAGCAGCTTAGCCCTGAGGGGCGGGAGGGTCACAGATACGCAGTATTTT | CASSLALRGGRVTDTQYF
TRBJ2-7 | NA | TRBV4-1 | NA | TGCGCCAGCAGCCAAGATGGAGGGGGCTTCTACGAGCAGTACTTC | CASSQDGGGFYEQYF
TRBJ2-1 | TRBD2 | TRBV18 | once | TGTGCCAGCTCACCTCCCCGTGGTAGCGGGAGTGATGTACAGTTCTTC | CASSPPRGSGSDVQFF
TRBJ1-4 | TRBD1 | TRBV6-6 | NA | TGTGCCAGCAGCAACCGGGACAGGGTGAGCGAAAAACTGTTTTTT | CASSNRDRVSEKLFF
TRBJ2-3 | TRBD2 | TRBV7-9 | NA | TGTGCCAGCAGCGCCCAACTAGCGGGAGGATTAGATACGCAGTATTTT | CASSAQLAGGLDTQYF
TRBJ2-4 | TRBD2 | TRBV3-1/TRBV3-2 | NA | TGTGCCAGCAGCCTACGGGGGGGTAGCGAAAACATTCAGTACTTC | CASSLRGGSENIQYF
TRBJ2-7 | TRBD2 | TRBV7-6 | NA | TGTGCCAGCAGCTTAGCCTCCGGAGGGGTAGCGGGGACCTACGAGCAGTACTTC | CASSLASGGVAGTYEQYF
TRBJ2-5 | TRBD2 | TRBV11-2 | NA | TGTGCCAGCAGCTTAGATTTGGCGGGAGGGACCCAAGAGACCCAGTACTTC | CASSLDLAGGTQETQYF
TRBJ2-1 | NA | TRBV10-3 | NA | TGTGCCATCAGTGATTCAGGGACTCACGATGAGCAGTTCTTC | CAISDSGTHDEQFF
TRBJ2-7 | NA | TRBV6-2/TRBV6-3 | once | TGTGCCAGCAGTTCAGTTTACAGGGAGAAGGCCTACGAGCAGTACTTC | CASSSVYREKAYEQYF
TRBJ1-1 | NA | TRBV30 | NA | TGTGCCTGGGAGGACGGGGTCGGTACTGAAGCTTTCTTT | CAWEDGVGTEAFF
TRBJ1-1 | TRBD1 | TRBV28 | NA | TGTGCCAGCAGTTTGTTCCAGGACAGGGTAGCTTTCTTT | CASSLFQDRVAFF
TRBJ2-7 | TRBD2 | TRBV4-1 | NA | TGCGCCAGCAGCCAAGAACCACTGACTAGCGGGGGAAACTACGAGCAGTACTTC | CASSQEPLTSGGNYEQYF
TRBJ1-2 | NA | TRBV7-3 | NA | TGTGCCAGCAGTTATAGGGGGTCGGATGGCTACACCTTC | CASSYRGSDGYTF
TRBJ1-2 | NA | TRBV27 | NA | TGTGCCAGCAGTTTACCGGGAGGCGGCTACACCTTC | CASSLPGGGYTF
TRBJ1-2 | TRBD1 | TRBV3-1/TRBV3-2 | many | TGTGCCAGCAGCCAACCAGGGGGTGGCGGCTACACCTTC | CASSQPGGGGYTF
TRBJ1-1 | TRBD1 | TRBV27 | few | TGTGCCAGCAGTACCCGGACAGGGGTGAACACTGAAGCTTTCTTT | CASSTRTGVNTEAFF
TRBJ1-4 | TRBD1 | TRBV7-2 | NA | TGTGCCAGCAGCTTAATACAGGGGGGTGAAAAACTGTTTTTT | CASSLIQGGEKLFF
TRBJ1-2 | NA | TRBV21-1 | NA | TGTGCCACCTCTTCGTTGTGTGACAGGGGTAATGGCTACACCTTC | CATSSLCDRGNGYTF
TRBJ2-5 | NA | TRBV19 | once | TGTGCCAGTAGTATAGCAGGGTCGCAAGAGACCCAGTACTTC | CASSIAGSQETQYF
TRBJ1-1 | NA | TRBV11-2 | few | TGTGCCAGCAGCTTAGGGCAAATCACTGAAGCTTTCTTT | CASSLGQITEAFF
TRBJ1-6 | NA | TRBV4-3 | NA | TGCGCCAGCAGCGATAGAACGTATAATTCACCCCTCCACTTT | CASSDRTYNSPLHF
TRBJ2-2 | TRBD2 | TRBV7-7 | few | TGTGCTAGCAGCCTCCTTAGCGGGACCGGGGAGCTGTTTTTT | CASSLLSGTGELFF
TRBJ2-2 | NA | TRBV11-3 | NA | TGTGCCAGCTCCTACTTTCCCCCCGGGGAGCTGTTTTTT | CASSYFPPGELFF
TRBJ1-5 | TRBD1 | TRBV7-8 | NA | TGTGCCAGCAGCTTAGAGGGGGCCAGCAATCAGCCCCAGCATTTT | CASSLEGASNQPQHF
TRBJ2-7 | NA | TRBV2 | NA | TGTGCCAGCAGTGAGGAAAGGGGTGGGTACGAGCAGTACTTC | CASSEERGGYEQYF
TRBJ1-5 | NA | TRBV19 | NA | TGTGCCAGTAGGCGTCAGAATGTGGGGGGGAGCGATCAGCCCCAGCATTTT | CASRRQNVGGSDQPQHF
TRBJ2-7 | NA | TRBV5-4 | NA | TGTGCCAGCAGTAGGGGGACCCTCTACGAGCAGTACTTC | CASSRGTLYEQYF
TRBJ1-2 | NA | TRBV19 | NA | TGTGCCAGTAGTCTTCCCCCCGAGAACTATGGCTACACCTTC | CASSLPPENYGYTF
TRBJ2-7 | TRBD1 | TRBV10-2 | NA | TGCGCCAGCAGGGAGACAGGGTTAACAGTCTACGAGCAGTACTTC | CASRETGLTVYEQYF
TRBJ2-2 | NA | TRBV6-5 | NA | TGTGCCAGCAGCCTCAGGGTAGTAAGCACCGGGGAGCTGTTTTTT | CASSLRVVSTGELFF
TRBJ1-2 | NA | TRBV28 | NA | TGTGCCAGCAGTTTGGGAGTTTATGGCTACACCTTC | CASSLGVYGYTF
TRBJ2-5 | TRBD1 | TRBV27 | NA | TGTGCCAGCACCAGGGACAGGGGACAAGAGACCCAGTACTTC | CASTRDRGQETQYF
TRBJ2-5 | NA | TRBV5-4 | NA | TGTGCCAGCAGCTTGGAGGGAAGGGGGTACCAAGAGACCCAGTACTTC | CASSLEGRGYQETQYF
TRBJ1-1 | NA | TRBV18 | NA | TGTGCCAGCTCACCCACCTTTCCAGGACACGAGAACACTGAAGCTTTCTTT | CASSPTFPGHENTEAFF
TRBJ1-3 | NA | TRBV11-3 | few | TGTGCCAGCAGCCCGCTTGGGGTCCGGGGCACCATATATTTT | CASSPLGVRGTIYF
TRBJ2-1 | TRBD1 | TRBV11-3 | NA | TGTGCCAGCAGATCCAATCCGGGACAGGGGGCGAATGAGCAGTTCTTC | CASRSNPGQGANEQFF